The rows below give T cell receptor beta chains drawn from one sample of a study of blood T cell repertoires in COVID-19. The repertoire was sequenced with immunoSEQ multiplex PCR; TCRdb's copy has only in-frame clones and lacks some. The table has 250,000 to 300,000 clones, less than 90% seen once. The sequencing input was peripheral blood. The origin of the receptors is a woman under 40 with COVID-19, enrolled during active disease. Both conserved end residues are part of each CDR3. The D gene is left open where the match is weak. Not all rows give a size; the values are once, few, many and, for expanded clones, a class.

d_call	clone_size	v_call	j_call	cdr3_nt	cdr3_aa
-	-	TRBV4-1	TRBJ2-1	TGCGCCAGCAGCCAAGATCTCACTAGTAAGGTTGAGCAGTTCTTC	CASSQDLTSKVEQFF
-	-	TRBV5-1	TRBJ1-2	TGCGCCAGCAGCTTCGGGACAACTAACTATGGCTACACCTTC	CASSFGTTNYGYTF
-	-	TRBV6-5	TRBJ1-1	TGTGCCAGCAGCCTTAGCCCCGGGGTGGCTGAAGCTTTCTTT	CASSLSPGVAEAFF
-	-	TRBV4-1	TRBJ2-5	TGCGCCAGCAGCCAAGGGGCCCGGCACCAAGAGACCCAGTACTTC	CASSQGARHQETQYF
TRBD1	-	TRBV7-8	TRBJ1-1	TGTGCCAGCAGCTACAGGGGAGGCCCCACTGAAGCTTTCTTT	CASSYRGGPTEAFF
TRBD1	-	TRBV3-1/TRBV3-2	TRBJ1-5	TGTGCCAGCAGCCTGTCAGCCGGGACAGGGCTTCAGCCCCAGCATTTT	CASSLSAGTGLQPQHF
-	-	TRBV15	TRBJ2-7	TGTGCCACCAGCAGAGATCTAGCCGGCTACGAGCAGTACTTC	CATSRDLAGYEQYF
-	-	TRBV2	TRBJ1-1	TGTGCCAGCAGCGGTCGCAACAGTCCCGAAGCTTTCTTT	CASSGRNSPEAFF
-	-	TRBV4-1	TRBJ2-7	TGCGCCAGCAGCCCCTCTCCTGAGTCAGGGATTCTCGAGCAGTACTTC	CASSPSPESGILEQYF
TRBD1	-	TRBV5-1	TRBJ1-3	TGCGCCAGCAGCCCCGGGACAGCTGGAAACACCATATATTTT	CASSPGTAGNTIYF
-	-	TRBV6-5	TRBJ1-1	TGTGCCAGCAGTTACGGTCAGACTTTCGAAGCTTTCTTT	CASSYGQTFEAFF
TRBD1	-	TRBV10-3	TRBJ1-1	TGTGCCATCGGTCGGACAGGGGAGATCGCTGAAGCTTTCTTT	CAIGRTGEIAEAFF
TRBD1	-	TRBV6-5	TRBJ1-2	TGTGCCAGCAGTTACTCAGAGGGGGCCTATGGCTACACCTTC	CASSYSEGAYGYTF
TRBD1	-	TRBV5-4	TRBJ2-1	TGTGCCAGCAGCAATGGCCGGGACAGGGTCGTAAATGAGCAGTTCTTC	CASSNGRDRVVNEQFF
-	few	TRBV2	TRBJ1-2	TGTGCCAGCAGCCTGGACAGTGGCTACACCTTC	CASSLDSGYTF
TRBD1	-	TRBV4-1	TRBJ2-2	TGCGCCAGCAGCCAAGGGACAGGAGAAGTCGGGGAGCTGTTTTTT	CASSQGTGEVGELFF
TRBD2	once	TRBV7-9	TRBJ2-7	TGTGCCAGCAGCTCCGGGACTAGCGGAGCCTACGAGCAGTACTTC	CASSSGTSGAYEQYF
-	once	TRBV4-1	TRBJ2-3	TGCGCCAGCAGCCACCCGGACTTCACAGATACGCAGTATTTT	CASSHPDFTDTQYF
-	-	TRBV12-3/TRBV12-4	TRBJ1-4	TGTGCCGTGAGTACAGGGCCCGAAAAACTGTTTTTT	CAVSTGPEKLFF
-	-	TRBV27	TRBJ1-1	TGTGCCAGCAGCAGGGGCCCCTTCATGAACACTGAAGCTTTCTTT	CASSRGPFMNTEAFF
TRBD2	-	TRBV7-9	TRBJ2-5	TGTGCCAGCAGCTCGGGAGGGGAGACCCAGTACTTC	CASSSGGETQYF
-	-	TRBV18	TRBJ2-5	TGTGCCAGCTCCCCAACCATTGGACAGCAAGAGACCCAGTACTTC	CASSPTIGQQETQYF
-	-	TRBV21-1	TRBJ2-7	TGTGCCAGCAGCAAATTTAGGAGGCAGCTCTCCTACGAGCAGTACTTC	CASSKFRRQLSYEQYF
-	-	TRBV5-1	TRBJ2-5	TGCGCCGCCAGTAGAGGCGGGGAAGGAGAGACCCAGTACTTC	CAASRGGEGETQYF
-	-	TRBV5-6	TRBJ2-1	TGTGCCAGCAGCACCCCCGGACACGCCGAATATCAAGAGCAGTTCTTC	CASSTPGHAEYQEQFF
-	-	TRBV2	TRBJ2-7	TGTGCCAGCAGTGTGGAGGGTTTAAGGTACGAGCAGTACTTC	CASSVEGLRYEQYF
-	-	TRBV27	TRBJ1-1	TGTGCCAGCAGACTGGACATTAACACTGAAGCTTTCTTT	CASRLDINTEAFF
TRBD1	-	TRBV18	TRBJ2-7	TGTGCCAGCTCACCACAACGGGACAGGGAATTACGCGAGCAGTACTTC	CASSPQRDRELREQYF
-	-	TRBV27	TRBJ2-7	TGTGCCAGGCGTACCGGACTTTGCGAGCAGTACTTC	CARRTGLCEQYF
-	-	TRBV5-8	TRBJ1-5	TGTGCCAGCAACTTAGAAGGAGGCAATCAGCCCCAGCATTTT	CASNLEGGNQPQHF
-	-	TRBV10-3	TRBJ1-1	TGTGCCATCAGTGAGACGGGAAGCCTAAGTGAAGCTTTCTTT	CAISETGSLSEAFF
TRBD1	-	TRBV10-1	TRBJ2-1	TGCGCCAGCAGTGGGCAGAGACAGGGCAATGAGCAGTTCTTC	CASSGQRQGNEQFF
TRBD1	-	TRBV5-4	TRBJ2-2	TGTGCCGGGAGGGACAGGGGTAACACCGGGGAGCTGTTTTTT	CAGRDRGNTGELFF
TRBD1	-	TRBV10-3	TRBJ1-6	TGTGCCATCAGCCTTGCCGGGACAGGGGATTATGATTCACCCCTCCACTTT	CAISLAGTGDYDSPLHF
TRBD1	-	TRBV5-4	TRBJ1-5	TGTGCCAGCAGCGCGAGGGGGCAGGCTCCAATGCCCCAGCATTTT	CASSARGQAPMPQHF
-	-	TRBV18	TRBJ2-3	TGTGCCAGCTCACTCCAGGGGACCACAGATACGCAGTATTTT	CASSLQGTTDTQYF
-	-	TRBV6-5	TRBJ2-2	TGTGCCAGCATCAGCGCGAACACCGGGGAGCTGTTTTTT	CASISANTGELFF
TRBD2	-	TRBV19	TRBJ2-1	TGTGCCACCCGCGAGGCGGGGGGCTTCTACAATGAGCAGTTCTTC	CATREAGGFYNEQFF
TRBD2	many	TRBV10-2	TRBJ2-5	TGCGCCAGCAGTGAATCGGCTAGCGGGGGGCCTATGTACCAAGAGACCCAGTACTTC	CASSESASGGPMYQETQYF
-	-	TRBV30	TRBJ1-6	TGTGCCTGGAGTACGGATATTCCCCTAGGATCACCCCTCCACTTT	CAWSTDIPLGSPLHF
-	-	TRBV28	TRBJ1-6	TGTGCCAGCAGTTTACGCTCCTATAATTCACCCCTCCACTTT	CASSLRSYNSPLHF
-	-	TRBV9	TRBJ2-3	TGTGCCAGCAGCGTAGACGGGTCCACCACAGATACGCAGTATTTT	CASSVDGSTTDTQYF
-	-	TRBV6-4	TRBJ2-1	TGTGCCAGCAGTTCCACGGGGGGCCATTACAATGAGCAGTTCTTC	CASSSTGGHYNEQFF
-	-	TRBV3-1/TRBV3-2	TRBJ2-7	TGTGCCAGCAGCCGATCCGGGACACCCTACGAGCAGTACTTC	CASSRSGTPYEQYF
-	-	TRBV10-1	TRBJ2-1	TGCGCCAGCAGTGGGACTACCTACAATGAGCAGTTCTTC	CASSGTTYNEQFF
-	few	TRBV2	TRBJ1-5	TGTGCCAGCAGTGAAACGACACCTAATCAGCCCCAGCATTTT	CASSETTPNQPQHF
-	once	TRBV11-2	TRBJ2-5	TGTGCCAGCAGCTTAGCCTGGGGTAGGGCTAGCTACCAAGAGACCCAGTACTTC	CASSLAWGRASYQETQYF
TRBD2	few	TRBV2	TRBJ2-5	TGTGCCAGTACGGCGCCTGGGACTAGCGGCAGGGCCCAGTACTTC	CASTAPGTSGRAQYF
-	-	TRBV15	TRBJ1-5	TGTGCCACCAGCACCCGGACAGCGATTCGCAATCAGCCCCAGCATTTT	CATSTRTAIRNQPQHF
TRBD1	-	TRBV28	TRBJ2-5	TGTGCCAGCACGCAGGGGGTCGTAAGCCAAGAGACCCAGTACTTC	CASTQGVVSQETQYF
-	few	TRBV19	TRBJ1-1	TGTGCCAGTAGCCTGGAGGGAGGCGCTGAAGCTTTCTTT	CASSLEGGAEAFF